The rows below give T cell receptor beta chains drawn from one sample of a study of shared clonotypes between healthy human individuals. Sequencing used immunoSEQ multiplex PCR; TCRdb keeps in-frame clones, though not all of them. This sample has some 2,100,000 clones, with around 95% found just once. Sequenced input: naive CD4+ T cells sorted from blood. The receptors originated from a man in his late teens or twenties in good health. The CDR3 runs from the conserved cysteine through the conserved F or W. The D gene is left open where the match is weak. Rows give clone size only sometimes, using once, few, many, or a class for an expanded clone.

D gene: NA; V gene: TRBV11-2; clone size: NA; J gene: TRBJ2-3; CDR3 DNA: TGTGCCAGCAGCTCAACTCGACTAGCGCAGTATTTT; CDR3 protein: CASSSTRLAQYF
D gene: NA; V gene: TRBV5-1; clone size: NA; J gene: TRBJ1-5; CDR3 DNA: TGCGCCAGCAGCTTGGAGGGGGAGGGCAATCAGCCCCAGCATTTT; CDR3 protein: CASSLEGEGNQPQHF
D gene: NA; V gene: TRBV7-3; clone size: NA; J gene: TRBJ2-2; CDR3 DNA: TGTGCCAGCAGTTTCACAGGGAAACCGAACACCGGGGAGCTGTTTTTT; CDR3 protein: CASSFTGKPNTGELFF
D gene: TRBD1; V gene: TRBV19; clone size: NA; J gene: TRBJ2-7; CDR3 DNA: TGTGCCAGTAGTAAATCGGGACAGGGCTCCTACGAGCAGTACTTC; CDR3 protein: CASSKSGQGSYEQYF
D gene: NA; V gene: TRBV19; clone size: NA; J gene: TRBJ2-5; CDR3 DNA: TGTGCCAGTAGTGGATTAACGGGGGAGACCCAGTACTTC; CDR3 protein: CASSGLTGETQYF
D gene: NA; V gene: TRBV2; clone size: NA; J gene: TRBJ2-7; CDR3 DNA: TGTGCCAGCAGTGAAGGGCCTACCCCATACGAGCAGTACTTC; CDR3 protein: CASSEGPTPYEQYF
D gene: TRBD1; V gene: TRBV5-1; clone size: NA; J gene: TRBJ2-5; CDR3 DNA: TGCGCCAGCAGCCAAGGACAGGGAAAAGAGACCCAGTACTTC; CDR3 protein: CASSQGQGKETQYF
D gene: TRBD2; V gene: TRBV25-1; clone size: NA; J gene: TRBJ2-2; CDR3 DNA: TGTGCCAGCAGTGGGCCTAGCGGGAGTTGGTTTGGCGGGGAGCTGTTTTTT; CDR3 protein: CASSGPSGSWFGGELFF
D gene: NA; V gene: TRBV5-4; clone size: NA; J gene: TRBJ2-3; CDR3 DNA: TGTGCCAGCAGCTTGCTTGACTTCACAGATACGCAGTATTTT; CDR3 protein: CASSLLDFTDTQYF
D gene: TRBD1; V gene: TRBV4-1; clone size: NA; J gene: TRBJ1-5; CDR3 DNA: TGCGCCAGCAGCCAAGCCACAGGGGGCGGTCAGCCCCAGCATTTT; CDR3 protein: CASSQATGGGQPQHF
D gene: NA; V gene: TRBV7-2; clone size: NA; J gene: TRBJ1-5; CDR3 DNA: TGTGCCAGCAGCTTCTCAGAGGGGAATAACGTGCCCCAGCATTTT; CDR3 protein: CASSFSEGNNVPQHF
D gene: NA; V gene: TRBV5-1; clone size: NA; J gene: TRBJ2-5; CDR3 DNA: TGCGCCAGCAGCTTGGGGACGACATCCCAAGAGACCCAGTACTTC; CDR3 protein: CASSLGTTSQETQYF
D gene: NA; V gene: TRBV7-3; clone size: once; J gene: TRBJ2-3; CDR3 DNA: TGTGCCAGCAGCCCGAACACAGATACGCAGTATTTT; CDR3 protein: CASSPNTDTQYF
D gene: TRBD1; V gene: TRBV9; clone size: NA; J gene: TRBJ1-4; CDR3 DNA: TGTGCCAGCAGCGCCTCGACAGGGGCTAATGAAAAACTGTTTTTT; CDR3 protein: CASSASTGANEKLFF
D gene: TRBD2; V gene: TRBV13; clone size: NA; J gene: TRBJ2-1; CDR3 DNA: TGTGCCAGCAGCCGCCGAGGACTAGCGACCTACAATGAGCAGTTCTTC; CDR3 protein: CASSRRGLATYNEQFF
D gene: NA; V gene: TRBV10-2; clone size: NA; J gene: TRBJ1-2; CDR3 DNA: TGCGCCAGCAGTGATTATGGGGTTGGCTACACCTTC; CDR3 protein: CASSDYGVGYTF
D gene: NA; V gene: TRBV28; clone size: once; J gene: TRBJ1-2; CDR3 DNA: TGTGCCAGCAGCCACCTGGTACCTCATCCGACCTACACCTTC; CDR3 protein: CASSHLVPHPTYTF
D gene: NA; V gene: TRBV19; clone size: NA; J gene: TRBJ2-7; CDR3 DNA: TGTGCCAGTAGTATAGTCTGGGGGGACTCCTACGAGCAGTACTTC; CDR3 protein: CASSIVWGDSYEQYF
D gene: NA; V gene: TRBV6-1; clone size: NA; J gene: TRBJ2-7; CDR3 DNA: TGTGCCAGCAGTGAAGAGGAGCGTTTCGAGCAGTACTTC; CDR3 protein: CASSEEERFEQYF
D gene: TRBD2; V gene: TRBV30; clone size: NA; J gene: TRBJ2-1; CDR3 DNA: TGTGCCTGGAGTGTACGAACTAGCGATGAGCAGTTCTTC; CDR3 protein: CAWSVRTSDEQFF
D gene: NA; V gene: TRBV7-8; clone size: NA; J gene: TRBJ2-1; CDR3 DNA: TGTGCCAGCATCACCAGGGGGGGAGGTGAGCAGTTCTTC; CDR3 protein: CASITRGGGEQFF
D gene: NA; V gene: TRBV21-1; clone size: NA; J gene: TRBJ2-7; CDR3 DNA: TGTGCCAGCAGCAAATTCAGAACTAGCGGATCCTACGAGCAGTACTTC; CDR3 protein: CASSKFRTSGSYEQYF
D gene: NA; V gene: TRBV19; clone size: NA; J gene: TRBJ1-2; CDR3 DNA: TGTGCCAGTAGCCTCCTACAGGGAGGTCCGTATGGCTACACCTTC; CDR3 protein: CASSLLQGGPYGYTF
D gene: NA; V gene: TRBV5-5; clone size: NA; J gene: TRBJ2-5; CDR3 DNA: TGTGCCAGCAGCTTGACTAGACCGCAAGAGACCCAGTACTTC; CDR3 protein: CASSLTRPQETQYF
D gene: NA; V gene: TRBV29-1; clone size: NA; J gene: TRBJ1-4; CDR3 DNA: TGCAGCGTTGGTGTGGGAACAACTAATGAAAAACTGTTTTTT; CDR3 protein: CSVGVGTTNEKLFF
D gene: NA; V gene: TRBV15; clone size: NA; J gene: TRBJ1-5; CDR3 DNA: TGTGCCACCAGCCGGGACAATCAGCCCCAGCATTTT; CDR3 protein: CATSRDNQPQHF
D gene: TRBD2; V gene: TRBV14; clone size: NA; J gene: TRBJ2-5; CDR3 DNA: TGTGCCAGCAGCCCACGACAGCATCCGATACTTAGCGGGAGTCAAGAGACCCAGTACTTC; CDR3 protein: CASSPRQHPILSGSQETQYF
D gene: TRBD1; V gene: TRBV6-5; clone size: NA; J gene: TRBJ2-5; CDR3 DNA: TGTGCCAGCAGCCCCTGGGACAGGGGGCGAGAGACCCAGTACTTC; CDR3 protein: CASSPWDRGRETQYF
D gene: TRBD2; V gene: TRBV7-3; clone size: NA; J gene: TRBJ2-7; CDR3 DNA: TGTGCCAGCAGCTTAGGCCTAGCGGGGGAGCAGTACTTC; CDR3 protein: CASSLGLAGEQYF
D gene: NA; V gene: TRBV19; clone size: NA; J gene: TRBJ2-2; CDR3 DNA: TGTGCCAGTAGTATGATCCAGAACACCGGGGAGCTGTTTTTT; CDR3 protein: CASSMIQNTGELFF
D gene: NA; V gene: TRBV6-6; clone size: NA; J gene: TRBJ2-3; CDR3 DNA: TGTGCCAGCAGTTATCGGGGGCCCTCCACAGATACGCAGTATTTT; CDR3 protein: CASSYRGPSTDTQYF
D gene: NA; V gene: TRBV7-2; clone size: NA; J gene: TRBJ2-1; CDR3 DNA: TGTGCCAGCAGCCCCGGATCTTACAATGAGCAGTTCTTC; CDR3 protein: CASSPGSYNEQFF
D gene: TRBD1; V gene: TRBV6-1; clone size: NA; J gene: TRBJ2-7; CDR3 DNA: TGTGCCAGCAGTTCCCGGACAGGCTTCTCCTACGAGCAGTACTTC; CDR3 protein: CASSSRTGFSYEQYF
D gene: NA; V gene: TRBV5-1; clone size: NA; J gene: TRBJ1-2; CDR3 DNA: TGCGCCAGCAGCCCCGGACATGACTATGGCTACACCTTC; CDR3 protein: CASSPGHDYGYTF
D gene: TRBD2; V gene: TRBV18; clone size: NA; J gene: TRBJ2-7; CDR3 DNA: TGTGCCAGCTCACACGACTATCTAGCGGGGTTCCCCTACGAGCAGTACTTC; CDR3 protein: CASSHDYLAGFPYEQYF
D gene: NA; V gene: TRBV19; clone size: NA; J gene: TRBJ1-1; CDR3 DNA: TGTGCCAGTAGTATAGGGCGGACGAACACTGAAGCTTTCTTT; CDR3 protein: CASSIGRTNTEAFF
D gene: TRBD2; V gene: TRBV29-1; clone size: NA; J gene: TRBJ2-1; CDR3 DNA: TGCAGCGTTGGGGGAGCGGGAGGGAGTGGTGAGCAGTTCTTC; CDR3 protein: CSVGGAGGSGEQFF
D gene: TRBD1; V gene: TRBV19; clone size: NA; J gene: TRBJ1-5; CDR3 DNA: TGTGCCAGTAGTGTCGACAGGGATGATCAGCCCCAGCATTTT; CDR3 protein: CASSVDRDDQPQHF
D gene: NA; V gene: TRBV6-5; clone size: NA; J gene: TRBJ1-2; CDR3 DNA: TGTGCCAGCAGCCGAGAAGGTAATGGCTACACCTTC; CDR3 protein: CASSREGNGYTF
D gene: NA; V gene: TRBV29-1; clone size: NA; J gene: TRBJ2-7; CDR3 DNA: TGCAGCGTTGTGACAGGTCTCTCCTACGAGCAGTACTTC; CDR3 protein: CSVVTGLSYEQYF
D gene: TRBD2; V gene: TRBV7-3; clone size: NA; J gene: TRBJ2-5; CDR3 DNA: TGTGCCAGCAGCTTACGAGCGGGACGAGGGGAGGAGACCCAGTACTTC; CDR3 protein: CASSLRAGRGEETQYF
D gene: NA; V gene: TRBV10-3; clone size: NA; J gene: TRBJ2-5; CDR3 DNA: TGTGCCATCAGTGTTCAGGGGTGGACCCAGTACTTC; CDR3 protein: CAISVQGWTQYF
D gene: NA; V gene: TRBV2; clone size: once; J gene: TRBJ1-2; CDR3 DNA: TGTGCCAGCAGTGATTACAGGAGCTATGGCTACACCTTC; CDR3 protein: CASSDYRSYGYTF
D gene: NA; V gene: TRBV10-2; clone size: NA; J gene: TRBJ1-5; CDR3 DNA: TGCGCCAGCAGTGAGGGGGCACCACAACAGCCCCAGCATTTT; CDR3 protein: CASSEGAPQQPQHF
D gene: TRBD1; V gene: TRBV27; clone size: NA; J gene: TRBJ1-2; CDR3 DNA: TGTGCCAGCAGTTTAAAAGGACAGGGAGATGGCTACACCTTC; CDR3 protein: CASSLKGQGDGYTF